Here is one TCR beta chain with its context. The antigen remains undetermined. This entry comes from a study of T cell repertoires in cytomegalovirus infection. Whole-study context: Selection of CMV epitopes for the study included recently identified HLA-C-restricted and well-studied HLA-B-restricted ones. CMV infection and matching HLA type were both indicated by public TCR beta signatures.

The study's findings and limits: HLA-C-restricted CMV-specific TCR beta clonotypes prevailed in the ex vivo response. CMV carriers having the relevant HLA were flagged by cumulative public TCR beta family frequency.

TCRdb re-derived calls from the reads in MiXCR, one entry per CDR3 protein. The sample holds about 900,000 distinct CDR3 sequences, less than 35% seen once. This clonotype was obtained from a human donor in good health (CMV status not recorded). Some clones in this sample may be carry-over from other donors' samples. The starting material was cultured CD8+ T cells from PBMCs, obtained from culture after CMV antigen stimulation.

DNA of the CDR3: TGTGCCAGCAGTTTAACGTCGGGTGAGGACAGGGAGACCCAGTACTTC. Translation: CASSLTSGEDRETQYF. The gene calls are TRBV28 and TRBJ2-5; 7 bases line up with TRBD1. CDR1 and CDR2 from the germline V gene are MDHEN and SYDVKM. The CDR3 has 16 residues. V dropped 2 bases and J dropped 5; count of bases not matched to a gene: 11. Looking up the rest from reference TRBV28 and TRBJ2-5 gives the full variable domain: DVKVTQSSRYLVKRTGEKVFLECVQDMDHENMFWYRQDPGLGLRLIYFSYDVKMKEKGDIPEGYSVSREKKERFSLILESASTNQTSMYLCASSLTSGEDRETQYFGPGTRLLVL.